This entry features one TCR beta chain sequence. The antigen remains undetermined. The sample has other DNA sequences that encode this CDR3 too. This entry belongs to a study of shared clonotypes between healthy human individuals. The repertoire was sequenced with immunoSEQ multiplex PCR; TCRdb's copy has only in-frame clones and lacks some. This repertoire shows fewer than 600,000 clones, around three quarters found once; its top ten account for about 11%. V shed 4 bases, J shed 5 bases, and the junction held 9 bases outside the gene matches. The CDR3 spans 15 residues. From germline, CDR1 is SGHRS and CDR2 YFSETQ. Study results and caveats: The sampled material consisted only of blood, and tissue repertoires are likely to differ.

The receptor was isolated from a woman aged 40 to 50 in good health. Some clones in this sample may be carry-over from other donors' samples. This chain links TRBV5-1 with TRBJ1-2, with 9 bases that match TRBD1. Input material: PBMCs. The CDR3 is CASSPWTGEGYGYTF. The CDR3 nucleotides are TGCGCCAGCAGCCCCTGGACAGGGGAGGGGTATGGCTACACCTTC. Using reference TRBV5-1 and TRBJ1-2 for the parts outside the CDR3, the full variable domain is KAGVTQTPRYLIKTRGQQVTLSCSPISGHRSVSWYQQTPGQGLQFLFEYFSETQRNKGNFPGRFSGRQFSNSRSEMNVSTLELGDSALYLCASSPWTGEGYGYTFGSGTRLTVV.